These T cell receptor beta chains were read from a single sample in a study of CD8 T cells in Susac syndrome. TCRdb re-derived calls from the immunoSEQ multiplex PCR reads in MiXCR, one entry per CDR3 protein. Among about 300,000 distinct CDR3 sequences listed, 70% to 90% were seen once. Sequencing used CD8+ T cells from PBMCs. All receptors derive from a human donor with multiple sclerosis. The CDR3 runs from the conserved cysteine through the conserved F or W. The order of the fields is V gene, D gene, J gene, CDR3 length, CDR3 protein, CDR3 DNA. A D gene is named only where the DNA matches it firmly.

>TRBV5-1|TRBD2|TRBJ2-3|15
CASSLDLAGEDTQYF
TGCGCCAGCAGCTTGGACCTAGCGGGGGAAGATACGCAGTATTTT
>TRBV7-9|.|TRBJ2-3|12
CASRSNTDTQYF
TGTGCCAGCAGAAGCAACACAGATACGCAGTATTTT
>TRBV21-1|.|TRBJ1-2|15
CASSKGLRQNYGYTF
TGTGCCAGCAGCAAAGGTCTGCGGCAGAACTATGGCTACACCTTC
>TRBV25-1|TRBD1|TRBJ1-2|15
CASSELLGGAQGYTF
TGTGCCAGCAGTGAATTGTTAGGGGGCGCCCAAGGCTACACCTTC
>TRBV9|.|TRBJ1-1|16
CASSPAPTGTNTEAFF
TGTGCCAGCAGCCCAGCCCCTACAGGGACGAACACTGAAGCTTTCTTT
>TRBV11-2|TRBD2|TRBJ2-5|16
CASSLGRLAGGETQYF
TGTGCCAGCAGCTTAGGTCGACTAGCGGGAGGGGAGACCCAGTACTTC
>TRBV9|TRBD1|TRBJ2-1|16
CASSGGQGSSYNEQFF
TGTGCCAGCAGCGGGGGACAGGGGAGCTCCTACAATGAGCAGTTCTTC
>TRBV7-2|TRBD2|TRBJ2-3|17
CASSSLTSGRFLNTQYF
TGTGCCAGCAGCTCCCTGACTAGCGGGAGGTTTCTGAATACGCAGTATTTT
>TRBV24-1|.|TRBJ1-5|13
CATSDLTGQPQHF
TGTGCCACCAGTGATCTTACCGGTCAGCCCCAGCATTTT
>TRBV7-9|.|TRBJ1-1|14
CASSLGNLNTEAFF
TGTGCCAGCAGCCTAGGGAACTTGAACACTGAAGCTTTCTTT
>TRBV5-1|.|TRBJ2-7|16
CASSLGFGPPSYEQYF
TGCGCCAGCAGCTTGGGGTTCGGTCCCCCCAGCTACGAGCAGTACTTC
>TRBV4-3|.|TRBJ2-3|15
CASSQVKSGLDTQYF
TGCGCCAGCAGCCAAGTGAAAAGCGGGTTAGATACGCAGTATTTT
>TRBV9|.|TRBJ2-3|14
CASSVGVMGDTQYF
TGTGCCAGCAGCGTAGGGGTGATGGGAGATACGCAGTATTTT
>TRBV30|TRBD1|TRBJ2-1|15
CAWTTGVGVYNEQFF
TGTGCCTGGACTACAGGGGTCGGGGTGTACAATGAGCAGTTCTTC
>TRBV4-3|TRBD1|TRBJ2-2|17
CASSHEQGPANTGELFF
TGCGCCAGCAGCCACGAACAGGGGCCGGCGAACACCGGGGAGCTGTTTTTT
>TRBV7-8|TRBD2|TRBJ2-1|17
CASSARLAGGPVNEQFF
TGTGCCAGCAGCGCCCGACTAGCGGGAGGGCCAGTCAATGAGCAGTTCTTC
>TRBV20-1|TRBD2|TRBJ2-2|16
CSASPLAGGDTGELFF
TGCAGTGCTAGCCCCCTGGCGGGAGGCGACACCGGGGAGCTGTTTTTT
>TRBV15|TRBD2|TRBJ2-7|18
CATSRDDGMGLKFYEQYF
TGTGCCACCAGCAGGGACGACGGGATGGGACTAAAGTTTTACGAGCAGTACTTC
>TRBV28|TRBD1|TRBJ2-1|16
CASSLPQDRQHNEQFF
TGTGCCAGCAGTCTCCCTCAGGACAGGCAACACAATGAGCAGTTCTTC
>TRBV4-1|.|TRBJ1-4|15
CASSQGFRTNEKLFF
TGCGCCAGCAGCCAGGGTTTTAGGACTAATGAAAAACTGTTTTTT
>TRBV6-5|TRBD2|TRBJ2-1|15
CASMGERDWKNEQFF
TGTGCCAGCATGGGGGAGCGGGACTGGAAAAATGAGCAGTTCTTC
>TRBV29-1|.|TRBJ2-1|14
CSVEAGESYNEQFF
TGCAGCGTTGAGGCAGGGGAGTCCTACAATGAGCAGTTCTTC
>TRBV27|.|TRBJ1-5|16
CASSLSGQNSNQPQHF
TGTGCCAGCAGTTTATCCGGCCAGAATAGCAATCAGCCCCAGCATTTT